This record concerns one TCR beta chain sequence. Its antigen is still unknown. The CDR3 is made up of 14 amino acids. V lost 0 bases to trimming and J lost 6 bases; unmatched junction nucleotides: 4. CDR1 is SGHRS and CDR2 is YFSETQ in the germline V gene. The data were taken from a study of T cell responses to AZD1222 COVID-19 vaccine. Study context: Pooled samples include second doses given at about 4 or 12 weeks. Study conclusions and caveats: Spike-specific TCR breadth and depth rose after two AZD1222 doses. Among the donors, most were white British and more were female, and clonal diversity was possibly underestimated.

Sequencing used immunoSEQ multiplex PCR; TCRdb keeps in-frame clones, though not all of them. The sample carries approximately 140,000 clones, about 90% recorded once. The source was peripheral blood, collected on day 0 of AZD1222 vaccination. The receptor was isolated from an adult in good health. This chain joins TRBV5-1 and TRBJ2-3, with 7 bases lining up with TRBD1. In nucleotides, the CDR3 is TGCGCCAGCAGCTTGGTAGACAGGGAGGATACGCAGTATTTT. It encodes CASSLVDREDTQYF. The whole variable domain, filled in from reference TRBV5-1 and TRBJ2-3, reads KAGVTQTPRYLIKTRGQQVTLSCSPISGHRSVSWYQQTPGQGLQFLFEYFSETQRNKGNFPGRFSGRQFSNSRSEMNVSTLELGDSALYLCASSLVDREDTQYFGPGTRLTVL.